The rows below give T cell receptor beta chains drawn from one sample of a study of STAT5B mutations in CD4+ large granular lymphocyte leukemia. Libraries were prepared by immunoSEQ multiplex PCR; TCRdb keeps only in-frame clonotypes and omits some of them. The sample shows approximately 23,000 clones, 78% of them seen only once. The sequencing input was CD4+ T cells from blood buffy coats. Every receptor here comes from a human donor in good health. CDR3s include the opening cysteine and the closing phenylalanine or tryptophan. Each record gives: clone size, J gene, V gene, D gene, CDR3 DNA, CDR3 protein. A D gene is named only where the DNA matches it firmly. Clone size is stated in some rows and not others, as once, few, many or a class when expanded.

NA	TRBJ2-1	TRBV10-3	NA	TGTGCCATCAGGTCGGGGGCCGTCCTGGGGAATGAGCAGTTCTTC	CAIRSGAVLGNEQFF
NA	TRBJ2-6	TRBV19	TRBD1	TGTGCCAGTAGTAAACAGGGGAGCCCATTATCTGGGGCCAACGTCCTGACTTTC	CASSKQGSPLSGANVLTF
NA	TRBJ1-2	TRBV18	TRBD1	TGTGCCAGCTCACCAGGGCCAGGGGGGGCCTATGGCTACACCTTC	CASSPGPGGAYGYTF
NA	TRBJ2-1	TRBV5-4	NA	TGTGCCAGCACCACTCCGACGTATGAGCAGTTCTTC	CASTTPTYEQFF
few	TRBJ1-2	TRBV7-2	NA	TGTGCCAGCAGCCGGGATACTAACTATGGCTACACCTTC	CASSRDTNYGYTF
NA	TRBJ1-2	TRBV28	NA	TGTGCCAGCAGTCCCCCGCGGCCTACTCCCTATGGCTACACCTTC	CASSPPRPTPYGYTF
NA	TRBJ1-5	TRBV20-1	NA	TGCAGTGCTTCCCTCGATCAGCCCCAGCATTTT	CSASLDQPQHF
NA	TRBJ1-2	TRBV30	NA	TGTGCCTGGAGTGTTAGCAGGGTGGACTATGGCTACACCTTC	CAWSVSRVDYGYTF
NA	TRBJ2-1	TRBV7-3	TRBD1	TGTGCCAGCAGCTTCAAGGGACAGGGGGCGCGCAATGAGCAGTTCTTC	CASSFKGQGARNEQFF
few	TRBJ2-7	TRBV7-2	TRBD2	TGTGCCAGCAGCCCCTGGAGGGGGCTAGCGGGAGGTGACGAGCAGTACTTC	CASSPWRGLAGGDEQYF
NA	TRBJ1-2	TRBV10-3	NA	TGTGCCATCAGTGAACAGGGCTTCAACTATGGCTACACCTTC	CAISEQGFNYGYTF
NA	TRBJ2-5	TRBV7-8	TRBD2	TGTGCCAGCAGCATACAGCGGGGGGAAGGGACCCAGTACTTC	CASSIQRGEGTQYF
NA	TRBJ2-3	TRBV5-1	TRBD2	TGCGCCAGCAGCTTCACCCCTAGCGGCCTCACAGATACGCAGTATTTT	CASSFTPSGLTDTQYF
NA	TRBJ2-7	TRBV7-8	NA	TGTGCCAGCAGCTTAGCGGGACACTACGAGCAGTACTTC	CASSLAGHYEQYF
NA	TRBJ2-5	TRBV9	NA	TGTGCCAGCAGCGGGGCAGGGCAGGGAGGATCGGTGCAGTACTTC	CASSGAGQGGSVQYF
NA	TRBJ2-1	TRBV5-1	NA	TGCGCCAGCAGCCTCGTAGGGGGGGAAATATACAATGAGCAGTTCTTC	CASSLVGGEIYNEQFF